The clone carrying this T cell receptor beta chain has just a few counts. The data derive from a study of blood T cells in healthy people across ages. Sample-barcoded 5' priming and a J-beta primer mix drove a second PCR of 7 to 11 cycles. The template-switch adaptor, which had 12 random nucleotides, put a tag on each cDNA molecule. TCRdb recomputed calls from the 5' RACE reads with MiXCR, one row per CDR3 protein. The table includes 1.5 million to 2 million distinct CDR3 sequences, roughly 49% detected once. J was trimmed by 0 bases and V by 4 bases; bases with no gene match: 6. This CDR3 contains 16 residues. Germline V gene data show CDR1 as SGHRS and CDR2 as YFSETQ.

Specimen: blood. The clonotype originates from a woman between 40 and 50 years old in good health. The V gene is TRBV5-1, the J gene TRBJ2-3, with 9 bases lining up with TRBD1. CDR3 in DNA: TGCGCCAGCAGCAGAGCGGGACAGGGAAGCACAGATACGCAGTATTTT. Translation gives CASSRAGQGSTDTQYF.